Below, 29 T cell receptor beta chains from the same sample are listed, as sequenced in a study of vaccination and CD4 T cells after COVID-19. The treatment here: roughly ten-day PBMC culture with coronavirus spike peptide pools or control peptides (ViraFEST assay). Researchers used the Oncomine TCR Beta short-read assay to sequence DNA from cultured CD4+ T cells. Each CDR3 protein is one row after TCRdb ran MiXCR on the PCR reads. The sample carries 13,000 to 15,000 distinct CDR3 sequences, 43% recorded once. What these receptors recognize is not known. The sequenced sample consisted of CD4+ T cells from blood, cultured in vitro. The receptors derive from a human donor who had recovered from COVID-19.

This sequence joins TRBV27 and TRBJ2-7; D might be TRBD1 (6 bases). The CDR3 runs to 11 residues. Deletions cut 9 bases from V and 4 bases from J, with 10 bases between. Looked up from germline, CDR1 is MNHEY and CDR2 is SMNVEV (reference sequence). This CDR3 reads CASSTGYEQYF. The CDR3 nucleotides read TGTGCCAGTAGTACAGGGTACGAGCAGTACTTC.

This clonotype was observed a few times. The V and J genes are TRBV6-1 and TRBJ1-1; TRBD1 matches 7 bases. The CDR3 length is 12 residues. With 5 bases clipped from V and 4 bases from J, the junction kept 1 base outside the gene matches. Per germline, CDR1 MNHNS and CDR2 SASEGT. The CDR3 DNA follows: TGTGCCAGCAGTAACAGGGGCACTGAAGCTTTCTTT. Its translation is CASSNRGTEAFF.

J is TRBJ2-1 and V is TRBV20-1; D unclear. Trimming shortened V by 3 bases and J by 5 bases, and 14 bases separated the two germline ends. Germline CDR1 and CDR2: DFQATT and SNEGSKA (reference sequence). The length of the CDR3 is 14 residues. The CDR3 here is CSASEAASNNEQFF. In nucleotides, the CDR3 is TGCAGTGCTAGTGAGGCGGCCAGCAACAATGAGCAGTTCTTC.

The rearrangement links TRBV6-1 to TRBJ1-3, with unresolved D. Between the trimmed V and J ends, which lost 4 bases and 4 bases, there was a span of 14 bases. The germline CDR1 and CDR2 sequences are MNHNS and SASEGT. CDR3 length: 15 amino acids. The CDR3 loop is CASSGNLLTGNTIYF. The CDR3 DNA reads TGTGCCAGCAGTGGAAATCTTTTGACGGGAAACACCATATATTTT.

This clonotype was seen a handful of times. The CDR3 region has the DNA TGCAGTGCTGGTTCCGGGACAGCTAACTATGGCTACACCTTC. This codes for CSAGSGTANYGYTF. The J gene is TRBJ1-2, the V gene TRBV20-1, with 7 bases matching TRBD1. This CDR3 is 14 amino acids long. Trimming at V came to 5 bases and at J to 0 bases, leaving 6 bases not matched to a gene. Germline V gene lookup returns CDR1 DFQATT and CDR2 SNEGSKA (reference sequence).

The genes are TRBV20-1 and TRBJ1-6; 8 bases agree with TRBD1. This CDR3 comprises 21 residues. The V gene end was trimmed by 1 base and the J gene end by 7 bases; junction bases not matched to a gene: 24. Looked up from germline, CDR1 is DFQATT and CDR2 is SNEGSKA (reference sequence). For the CDR3, the DNA is TGCAGTGCTAGAGTAGGCAGGGGGCGAATGGATACTTTGCTGCTAAATTCACCCCTCCACTTT. Its translation is CSARVGRGRMDTLLLNSPLHF.

This clonotype came up a few times. CDR3 amino acids: CASSAGTGNIIQYF. DNA for the CDR3: TGTGCCAGCAGCGCCGGGACAGGGAACATCATTCAGTACTTC. This chain connects TRBV7-2 to TRBJ2-4; 9 bases map to TRBD1. The CDR3 runs to 14 residues. V gave up 5 bases and J gave up 9 bases; unmatched junction bases: 8. CDR1 is SGHTA, CDR2 FQGNSA, per germline. The variable domain in full, completed from reference TRBV7-2 and TRBJ2-4, reads GAGVSQSPSNKVTEKGKDVELRCDPISGHTALYWYRQSLGQGLEFLIYFQGNSAPDKSGLPSDRFSAERTGGSVSTLTIQRTQQEDSAVYLCASSAGTGNIIQYFGAGTRLSVL.

A few counts support this clonotype. The CDR3 here is CASQQYLNTEAFF. The CDR3 coding sequence is TGTGCCAGCCAACAGTATTTGAACACTGAAGCTTTCTTT. This sequence joins TRBV11-2 and TRBJ1-1, with D unclear. The CDR3 is made up of 13 amino acids. V was clipped by 8 bases and J by 0 bases, with 10 bases between them. Germline CDR1 SGHAT, CDR2 FQNNGV.

The chain carries TRBV29-1 and TRBJ1-1; D is perhaps TRBD1 (5 bases). V shed 6 bases and J shed 3 bases, with 14 bases lying between them. Germline CDR1 is SQVTM and CDR2 is ANQGSEA. This CDR3 contains 13 residues. The DNA of the CDR3 is TGCAGCGTGGGGGGATCCGTTGACACTGAAGCTTTCTTT. Translated: CSVGGSVDTEAFF.

This clonotype was observed a handful of times. The V call is TRBV20-1, the J call TRBJ2-3, with D hard to call. CDR3 length: 15 amino acids. V was clipped by 0 bases and J by 6 bases, with 16 bases between them. Germline V gene lookup returns CDR1 DFQATT and CDR2 SNEGSKA (reference sequence). CDR3 nucleotide sequence: TGCAGTGCTAGAGATCCCAACGGCCCCGGGGATACGCAGTATTTT. Protein: CSARDPNGPGDTQYF.

V is TRBV20-1 and J is TRBJ2-3, with 10 positions matching TRBD2. The CDR3 is 15 residues long. Losses at the gene ends were 5 bases for V and 4 bases for J; bases not matched to a gene: 9. Germline V gene lookup returns CDR1 DFQATT and CDR2 SNEGSKA (reference sequence). The CDR3 nucleotides are TGCAGTGCTCCACCTCCGGGACTAGCGCCAGATACGCAGTATTTT. It yields the protein CSAPPPGLAPDTQYF.

The chain joins TRBV9 to TRBJ2-2; possibly TRBD1 for D (6 bases). Germline V lookup: CDR1 SGDLS, CDR2 YYNGEE. Trimming pared 1 base from V and 1 base from J, leaving 8 bases between. The CDR3 length is 15 residues. This CDR3 is CASSVSGQNTGELFF. As DNA, the CDR3 is TGTGCCAGCAGCGTATCGGGACAGAACACCGGGGAGCTGTTTTTT.

This sequence joins TRBV7-2 and TRBJ1-6; no definite D call. Germline-derived CDR1 and CDR2 are SGHTA and FQGNSA. CDR3 size: 14 residues. Deletions cut 3 bases from V and 7 bases from J, with 10 bases between. CDR3 bases: TGTGCCAGCAGCTTCATTGTGCGGAATTCACCCCTCCACTTT. It yields the protein CASSFIVRNSPLHF.

This rearrangement joins TRBV7-9 to TRBJ1-6; TRBD1 is a possible D gene (5 bases). Germline CDR1 is SEHNR and CDR2 is FQNEAQ (reference sequence). V lost 5 bases and J lost 10, with 12 bases in between. This CDR3 has 13 residues. CDR3 sequence: CASSERGESPLHF. CDR3 nucleotides: TGTGCCAGCAGCGAACGAGGGGAATCACCCCTCCACTTT.

V usage is TRBV5-1 and J usage is TRBJ2-2; 13 nucleotides agree with TRBD2. The CDR3 has 17 residues. V shed 0 bases and J 6 bases; nucleotides not matched to a gene: 5. The germline V gene encodes CDR1 SGHRS and CDR2 YFSETQ. CDR3 nucleotide sequence: TGCGCCAGCAGCTTGGCCGGACTAGCGGGGGTTCCCGGGGAGCTGTTTTTT. Amino acids: CASSLAGLAGVPGELFF.

This clonotype was seen a few times. This chain joins TRBV11-3 and TRBJ1-1; D might be TRBD1 (5 bases). The germline gives CDR1 SGHNT, CDR2 YENEEA. The CDR3 extends over 13 amino acids. Deletions cut 3 bases from V and 4 bases from J, with 9 bases between. The CDR3 reads CASSFWGGTEAFF. In DNA form, the CDR3 reads TGTGCCAGCAGCTTTTGGGGGGGCACTGAAGCTTTCTTT.

This clonotype was seen more than once but under ten times. This rearrangement joins TRBV20-1 to TRBJ1-2, with D possibly matching TRBD1 (5 bases). Between the trimmed V and J ends, which lost 5 bases and 1 base, there was a span of 14 bases. The germline V gene encodes CDR1 DFQATT and CDR2 SNEGSKA (reference sequence). The CDR3 is 14 residues long. The CDR3 DNA reads TGCAGTGCTTACTCCGTGGGGGTTAACTATGGCTACACCTTC. Translating gives CSAYSVGVNYGYTF.

This clonotype was counted a few times. The gene calls are TRBV10-3 and TRBJ1-1, with TRBD1 as a possible D gene (6 bases). Trimming took 6 bases from V and 7 from J, leaving 15 bases between them. Per the germline V gene, CDR1 is ENHRY and CDR2 is SYGVKD. This CDR3 region has 13 residues. The CDR3 sequence is CAISSEDRGEAFF. In nucleotides, the CDR3 is TGTGCCATCAGCTCCGAGGACAGAGGTGAAGCTTTCTTT.

This clonotype appeared a few times. The V gene is TRBV10-3, the J gene TRBJ1-1; possible D gene TRBD1, 5 bases. The CDR3 totals 13 residues. Trimming removed 4 bases from V and 3 bases from J, with 9 bases in between. Germline V lookup: CDR1 ENHRY, CDR2 SYGVKD. The CDR3 here is CAISARGDTEAFF. CDR3 in DNA: TGTGCCATCAGTGCCCGGGGGGACACTGAAGCTTTCTTT.

This clonotype was seen a few times. This rearrangement joins TRBV6-1 to TRBJ1-5; D may be TRBD1 (6 bases). V was clipped by 7 bases and J by 4 bases, with 17 bases between them. The CDR3 length is 15 residues. Germline values: CDR1 MNHNS, CDR2 SASEGT. The CDR3 is CASKTGTIPNQPQHF. The CDR3 bases are TGTGCCAGCAAAACTGGGACAATCCCAAATCAGCCCCAGCATTTT.

The rearrangement joins TRBV7-8 to TRBJ1-1, with no clear D. The CDR3 totals 13 residues. Germline V gene data show CDR1 as SGHVS and CDR2 as FQNEAQ. V was pared by 0 bases and J by 3 bases, with 5 bases between. CDR3 sequence (DNA): TGTGCCAGCAGCTTAGCCTTGTACACTGAAGCTTTCTTT. Residues: CASSLALYTEAFF.

This clonotype was found a few times. The chain has TRBV12-3 or TRBV12-4 and TRBJ1-1, with a possible D match to TRBD1 (6 bases). Trimming shortened V by 6 bases and J by 1 base, and 9 bases separated the two germline ends. This CDR3 is 13 amino acids long. CDR3 protein: CASRLTGNTEAFF. The DNA of the CDR3 is TGTGCCAGCAGGCTGACAGGGAACACTGAAGCTTTCTTT.

This chain joins TRBV5-6 and TRBJ2-3; 8 bases are shared with TRBD2. Losses at the gene ends were 2 bases for V and 4 bases for J; bases not matched to a gene: 6. This CDR3 spans 15 amino acids. Germline V gene data show CDR1 as SGHDT and CDR2 as YYEEEE. CDR3 sequence: CASSFMSGGSDTQYF. In DNA form, the CDR3 reads TGTGCCAGCAGCTTCATGAGCGGGGGTTCAGATACGCAGTATTTT. The full variable domain, completed using reference TRBV5-6 and TRBJ2-3, is DAGVTQSPTHLIKTRGQQVTLRCSPKSGHDTVSWYQQALGQGPQFIFQYYEEEERQRGNFPDRFSGHQFPNYSSELNVNALLLGDSALYLCASSFMSGGSDTQYFGPGTRLTVL.

V is TRBV12-3 or TRBV12-4 and J is TRBJ2-7, with TRBD1 matching 7 bases. Trimming cost V 1 base and J 6 bases; bases outside gene matches: 6. This CDR3 has 14 amino acids. The CDR3: CASSLGVRGLEQYF. CDR3 bases: TGTGCCAGCAGTTTAGGGGTTAGGGGGCTCGAGCAGTACTTC.

This clonotype was counted a few times. The chain links TRBV4-1 to TRBJ2-2; D may be TRBD2 (7 bases). The CDR3 consists of 16 residues. Germline CDR1 and CDR2: MGHRA and YSYEKL. V shed 3 bases and J shed 4 bases, with 15 bases lying between them. In nucleotides, the CDR3 is TGCGCCAGCAGCCATAGGGGGGGGGCGAGCACCGGGGAGCTGTTTTTT. This sequence encodes CASSHRGGASTGELFF.

The table lists this clonotype with a few counts. V is TRBV15 and J is TRBJ1-5; D unresolved. Germline CDR1 LNHNV, CDR2 YYDKDF (reference sequence). The V and J ends lost 3 bases and 6 bases respectively, with 15 bases between them. The CDR3 spans 15 residues. The DNA of the CDR3 is TGTGCCACCAGCAGGGAGATAGGAAGTCTTCAGCCCCAGCATTTT. It specifies CATSREIGSLQPQHF. The full variable domain, rest sourced from reference TRBV15 and TRBJ1-5, is DAMVIQNPRYQVTQFGKPVTLSCSQTLNHNVMYWYQQKSSQAPKLLFHYYDKDFNNEADTPDNFQSRRPNTSFCFLDIRSPGLGDTAMYLCATSREIGSLQPQHFGDGTRLSIL.

CDR3 sequence (DNA): TGCGCCAGCAGCTTGGCTGCCACTAACACTGAAGCTTTCTTT. Amino acid sequence: CASSLAATNTEAFF. The chain carries TRBV5-1 and TRBJ1-1; D is undetermined. With 0 bases removed from V and 2 bases from J, the gap between germline ends came to 8 bases. CDR1 is SGHRS and CDR2 is YFSETQ in the germline V gene. The CDR3 has 14 residues.

This clonotype was observed a handful of times. The chain couples TRBV2 to TRBJ2-2; 11 bases are a match to TRBD2. This CDR3 comprises 16 residues. Germline V CDR1 and CDR2: SNHLY, FYNNEI. The J segment lost 7 bases and the V segment lost 4 bases, leaving 8 bases of the junction unmatched. The CDR3 region is CASSGVSGGAGGELFF. The CDR3, as DNA: TGTGCCAGCAGTGGTGTTAGCGGGGGGGCTGGCGGGGAGCTGTTTTTT.

The rearrangement uses TRBV20-1 and TRBJ2-5; perhaps TRBD2 as D (6 bases). The CDR3 extends over 15 amino acids. Germline CDR1 reads DFQATT; CDR2 reads SNEGSKA (reference sequence). The V and J ends lost 0 bases and 0 bases respectively, with 11 bases between them. CDR3 residues: CSARDRGWYQETQYF. Written as DNA, the CDR3 is TGCAGTGCTAGAGACCGGGGGTGGTACCAAGAGACCCAGTACTTC.